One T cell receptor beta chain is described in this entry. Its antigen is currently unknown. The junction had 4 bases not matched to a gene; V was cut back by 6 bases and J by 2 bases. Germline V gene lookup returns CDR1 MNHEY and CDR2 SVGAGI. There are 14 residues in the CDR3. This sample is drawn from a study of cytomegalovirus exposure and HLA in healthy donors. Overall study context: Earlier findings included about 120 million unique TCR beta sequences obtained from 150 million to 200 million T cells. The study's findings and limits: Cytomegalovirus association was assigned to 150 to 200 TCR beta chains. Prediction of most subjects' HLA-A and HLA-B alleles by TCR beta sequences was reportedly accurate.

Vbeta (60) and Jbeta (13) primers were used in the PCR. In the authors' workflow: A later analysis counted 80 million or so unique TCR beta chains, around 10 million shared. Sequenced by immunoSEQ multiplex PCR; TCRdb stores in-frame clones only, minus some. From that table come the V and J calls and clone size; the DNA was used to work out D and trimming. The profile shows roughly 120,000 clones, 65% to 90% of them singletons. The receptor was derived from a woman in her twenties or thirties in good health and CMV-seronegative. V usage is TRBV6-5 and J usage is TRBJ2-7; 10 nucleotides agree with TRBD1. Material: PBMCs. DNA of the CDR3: TGTGCCAGCAGAGGGACAGGGGCTGCCTACGAGCAGTACTTC. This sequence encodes CASRGTGAAYEQYF.